The 10 T cell receptor beta chains below come from one sample, sequenced in a study of T-cell reconstitution after alpha-beta-depleted transplantation in children. Study-wide findings and caveats: About two months after transplant, alpha-beta T cells reportedly came from several hundred expanded graft clones.

A library of TCRbeta sequences, prepared with unique molecular identifiers, was generated. Using its own MiXCR run on the PCR reads, TCRdb lists one record per CDR3 protein. The sample has about 31,000 distinct CDR3 sequences; roughly 6.7% are singletons. Their specific antigens are unknown. Sequencing was performed on peripheral blood, taken 60 days after TCRalphabeta/CD19-depleted stem cell transplant. The source of these receptors is a child under two years old who had a stem cell transplant for acute myeloid leukemia, so the T cells may come from the graft donor.

This clonotype was observed many times. This sequence joins TRBV11-2 and TRBJ1-2; 7 bases agree with TRBD1. There are 14 residues in the CDR3. V was clipped by 7 bases and J by 8 bases; unmatched bases: 13. Germline V gene lookup returns CDR1 SGHAT and CDR2 FQNNGV. In nucleotides, the CDR3 is TGTGCCAGCACCATGGTGACAGGGTCGGGGGGCTACACCTTC. Residues: CASTMVTGSGGYTF.

This clonotype was detected many times. CDR3 coding DNA: TGTGCCACCAGTGACCCCGGGCTCAGCCATGAGCAGTTCTTC. It codes for CATSDPGLSHEQFF. The V gene is TRBV24-1, the J gene TRBJ2-1; the D is unclear. CDR1 and CDR2 from the germline V gene are KGHDR and SFDVKD. CDR3 length equals 14 residues. The V end was cut by 4 bases, the J end by 8 bases, with 14 bases between.

This clonotype was seen ten or more times. The V gene is TRBV5-1, the J gene TRBJ2-7, with D tentatively TRBD1 (6 bases). Trimming cost V 1 base and J 5 bases, with 16 bases left between them. The CDR3 contains 15 residues. In germline, CDR1 is SGHRS, CDR2 YFSETQ. DNA for the CDR3: TGCGCCAGCAGCTTGCTGGCAGGGGTCTTGAACGAGCAGTACTTC. It specifies CASSLLAGVLNEQYF.

This clonotype has ten or more counts. The chain recombines TRBV30 with TRBJ1-1; D uncertain. From germline, CDR1 is GTSNPN and CDR2 SVGIG (reference sequence). This CDR3 is 12 amino acids long. V dropped 0 bases and J dropped 0 bases, with 2 bases sitting between them. For the CDR3, the DNA is TGTGCCTGGAGTGTCGTGAACACTGAAGCTTTCTTT. As protein: CAWSVVNTEAFF.

This clonotype was observed many times. This chain joins TRBV15 and TRBJ2-1; 9 nucleotides agree with TRBD2. CDR1 is LNHNV, CDR2 YYDKDF, per germline (reference sequence). This CDR3 region has 15 residues. Trimming cost V 2 bases and J 4 bases; bases outside gene matches: 3. As DNA, the CDR3 is TGTGCCACCAGCAGACAGCTAGCGGGGTACAATGAGCAGTTCTTC. Translated: CATSRQLAGYNEQFF.

There are many counts of this clonotype. The V gene is TRBV4-3, the J gene TRBJ2-7; 7 bases align to TRBD2. The V segment lost 4 bases and the J segment 0 bases; nucleotides outside the gene matches: 9. Germline CDR1 LGHNA, CDR2 YSLEER. CDR3 length equals 16 residues. The CDR3 here is CASSPGLRRISYEQYF. CDR3 in DNA: TGCGCCAGCAGCCCGGGACTAAGGCGGATCTCCTACGAGCAGTACTTC.

This clonotype was recorded many times. J is TRBJ2-1 and V is TRBV24-1; TRBD1 matches 9 bases. The CDR3 runs to 18 residues. Germline loops: CDR1 KGHDR, CDR2 SFDVKD. J lost 1 base, V lost 0 bases, and 6 bases had no gene match. The CDR3 spells CATSDLNRGLVSYNEQFF. Here the CDR3 DNA reads TGTGCCACCAGTGATTTGAACAGGGGGCTTGTTTCCTACAATGAGCAGTTCTTC.

The V and J genes are TRBV7-2 and TRBJ2-1; TRBD1 or TRBD2 may be the D gene (5 bases each). Germline CDR1 SGHTA, CDR2 FQGNSA. V was trimmed by 3 bases and J by 15 bases, leaving 15 bases between them. The CDR3 sequence is 12 residues long. The CDR3: CASSFGGQGPFF. Written as DNA, the CDR3 is TGTGCCAGCAGCTTTGGGGGTCAGGGTCCGTTCTTC. Full variable domain (rest looked up from reference TRBV7-2 and TRBJ2-1): GAGVSQSPSNKVTEKGKDVELRCDPISGHTALYWYRQSLGQGLEFLIYFQGNSAPDKSGLPSDRFSAERTGGSVSTLTIQRTQQEDSAVYLCASSFGGQGPFFGPGTRLTVL.

This clonotype has at least ten counts. The chain employs TRBV11-1 and TRBJ2-3; TRBD2 matches 13 bases. This CDR3 contains 15 residues. The V gene's germline CDR1 is SGHAT and CDR2 FQDESV (reference sequence). Unmatched junction bases numbered 1, after V lost 5 bases and J lost 2 bases. The CDR3 bases are TGTGCCAGCAGCACTAGCGGGAGGGCCACAGATACGCAGTATTTT. Amino acids: CASSTSGRATDTQYF.

This clonotype was detected many times. The rearrangement joins TRBV20-1 to TRBJ1-5; D uncertain. The CDR3 totals 15 residues. Germline V gene lookup returns CDR1 DFQATT and CDR2 SNEGSKA (reference sequence). V dropped 0 bases and J dropped 5 bases, with 14 bases sitting between them. Here the CDR3 DNA reads TGCAGTGCTAGAGATAAGGATGGATTCTATCAGCCCCAGCATTTT. It is translated as CSARDKDGFYQPQHF.